This is a list of T cell receptor beta chains from one sample in a study of blood T cells in healthy people across ages. TCRdb reanalysed the 5' RACE reads using MiXCR and keeps one entry per CDR3 protein. The profile shows about 970,000 distinct CDR3 sequences, just over 50% of them singletons. The sequenced material came from blood. All receptors come from a woman in her fifties or sixties in good health. The CDR3 runs from the conserved cysteine through the conserved F or W. The D gene is left open where the match is weak. Only part of the rows carry a size: once, few, many, or a class if the clone is expanded.

>.|TRBV28|TRBJ1-2|.
TGTGCCAGCAGCCATAATTACAATGGCTACACCTTC
CASSHNYNGYTF
>.|TRBV6-2/TRBV6-3|TRBJ2-5|once
TGTGCCAGCCGCCTCCTCGGGGTTGGTGAGCAGTACTTC
CASRLLGVGEQYF
>.|TRBV18|TRBJ1-4|once
TGTGCCAGCTCACCAGATCGCCGTGAAAAACTGTTTTTT
CASSPDRREKLFF
>.|TRBV5-1|TRBJ2-7|few
TGCGCCAGCAGCTTGTCGGGTCTTCAAGAGGACGAGCAGTACTTC
CASSLSGLQEDEQYF
>.|TRBV29-1|TRBJ2-7|.
TGCAGCGTTGAAGATAGGCAGGGAAGCCCCTACGAGCAGTACTTC
CSVEDRQGSPYEQYF
>.|TRBV9|TRBJ2-7|.
TGTGCCAGCAGCGTTTTCCCCGGCTACTCCTACGAGCAGTACTTC
CASSVFPGYSYEQYF
>TRBD2|TRBV7-3|TRBJ2-4|few
TGTGCCAGCAGCCCTAGCGGGAGCGGAAACATTCAGTACTTC
CASSPSGSGNIQYF
>.|TRBV7-9|TRBJ2-5|.
TGTGCCAGCAGCGAGGAGGCGGTCCGGGAGACCCAGTACTTC
CASSEEAVRETQYF
>.|TRBV29-1|TRBJ2-5|.
TGCAGCGTTGAGGTCGCAGGGTTGCGAGAGACCCAGTACTTC
CSVEVAGLRETQYF
>.|TRBV7-3|TRBJ1-1|few
TGTGCCAGCAGCCTCACAGGAAGGACTGAAGCTTTCTTT
CASSLTGRTEAFF
>.|TRBV28|TRBJ2-7|once
TGTGCCAGCAGAAGAGTAGCCGGAGTTGGCGAGCAGTACTTC
CASRRVAGVGEQYF
>TRBD1|TRBV5-1|TRBJ2-1|.
TGCGCCAGCAGCTGGGGACAGGGGGCAAGGAACAATGAGCAGTTCTTC
CASSWGQGARNNEQFF
>.|TRBV12-3/TRBV12-4|TRBJ2-7|.
TGTGCCAGCAGAGTGGGACAAGCCTACGAGCAGTACTTC
CASRVGQAYEQYF
>.|TRBV5-1|TRBJ2-1|.
TGCGCCAGCAGCTTGAACCCGACACCGAGCTCCTACAATGAGCAGTTCTTC
CASSLNPTPSSYNEQFF
>TRBD1|TRBV20-1|TRBJ1-4|.
TGCAGTGCTGTAAACTTAAGGACAGGGTGGGATAGTAATGAAAAACTGTTTTTT
CSAVNLRTGWDSNEKLFF
>.|TRBV28|TRBJ2-7|.
TGTGCCAGCACCTATCGACAGGGACTCTACGAGCAGTACTTC
CASTYRQGLYEQYF
>TRBD1|TRBV7-2|TRBJ2-1|.
TGTGCCAGCAGACCACGGACAGGCTACAATGAGCAGTTCTTC
CASRPRTGYNEQFF
>.|TRBV29-1|TRBJ1-2|few
TGCAGCGGGGGGCTGGGGGACGATGGCTACACCTTC
CSGGLGDDGYTF
>.|TRBV28|TRBJ2-3|.
TGTGCCAGCCCGGTCGATACGCAGTATTTT
CASPVDTQYF
>TRBD1|TRBV11-2|TRBJ2-5|.
TGTGCCAGCAGCTTAAGAGGACAGGGCCAGGGGGAGACCCAGTACTTC
CASSLRGQGQGETQYF
>.|TRBV3-1|TRBJ2-7|.
TGTGCCAGCAGCCAAGTGAAGGTCTCCTACGAGCAGTACTTC
CASSQVKVSYEQYF
>TRBD2|TRBV4-1|TRBJ2-7|few
TGCGCCAGCAGCCAAGAGTTAATGGGACTATCCTCCTACGAGCAGTACTTC
CASSQELMGLSSYEQYF
>.|TRBV15|TRBJ2-7|.
TGTGCCACCAGCAGTTCGACAGAAGCCAACGTCCCCTCCTACGAGCAGTACTTC
CATSSSTEANVPSYEQYF
>.|TRBV20-1|TRBJ1-4|.
TGCAGTGCCCGGGACAACGTTAATGAAAAACTGTTTTTT
CSARDNVNEKLFF
>.|TRBV3-1|TRBJ1-1|once
TGTGCCAGCAGTAATACAGTGGCTTTCTTT
CASSNTVAFF
>TRBD2|TRBV4-1|TRBJ2-3|.
TGCGCCAGCAGCCAAGAGGGACTAGCGACCACAGATACGCAGTATTTT
CASSQEGLATTDTQYF
>.|TRBV2|TRBJ2-3|.
TGTGCCAGCAGCCAAGGAAGTTTTCTTACGCAGTATTTT
CASSQGSFLTQYF
>TRBD1|TRBV27|TRBJ1-2|few
TGTGCCAGCAGTGGCGGGATCAGGGGGCTTACTAACTATGGCTACACCTTC
CASSGGIRGLTNYGYTF
>.|TRBV6-5|TRBJ2-7|few
TGTGCCAGCAGTTACTCGTCGGGGTTGGATGGGGAGCAGTACTTC
CASSYSSGLDGEQYF
>.|TRBV6-6|TRBJ2-5|.
TGTGCCCGCAGTTACACAGAGCAAGAGACCCAGTACTTC
CARSYTEQETQYF
>.|TRBV15|TRBJ1-4|once
TGTGCCACCAGCAGAGACAGGGATCTGAATGAAAAACTGTTTTTT
CATSRDRDLNEKLFF
>.|TRBV20-1|TRBJ2-3|.
TGCAGTGCTAGAGATGACAGGCTGAGCACAGATACGCAGTATTTT
CSARDDRLSTDTQYF
>.|TRBV4-1|TRBJ2-1|.
TGCGCCAGCAGCCCGAAGGGGACAACGAGTGGCAATGAGCAGTTCTTC
CASSPKGTTSGNEQFF
>TRBD2|TRBV28|TRBJ2-7|.
TGTGCCAGCAGACCCGCTAGCGGGAGGGTCTACGAGCAGTACTTC
CASRPASGRVYEQYF
>TRBD1|TRBV12-3/TRBV12-4|TRBJ1-1|few
TGTGCCAGCAGTTCCCCAAACTCATACTGGGACAGAGAAACATTGGACACTGAAGCTTTCTTT
CASSSPNSYWDRETLDTEAFF
>.|TRBV20-1|TRBJ2-7|once
TGCAGTGCTAGAGACCCGATCGAATCCTACGAGCAGTACTTC
CSARDPIESYEQYF
>.|TRBV24-1|TRBJ2-1|many
TGTGCCACCAGTGATCCAGGCTCCTACAATGAGCAGTTCTTC
CATSDPGSYNEQFF